A selection of T cell receptor beta chains follows, all from one sample in a study of shared clonotypes between healthy human individuals. The protocol was immunoSEQ multiplex PCR, while the TCRdb copy is restricted to in-frame clones and leaves out a portion. The table shows some 790,000 clones, with over 55% occurring only once. The sequenced sample was memory CD4+ T cells sorted from blood. These receptors were taken from a young woman in good health. CDR3s include the opening cysteine and the closing phenylalanine or tryptophan. A D gene is named only where the DNA matches it firmly. Clone size is given for some rows only: seen once, a few or many times, or a class if the clone is expanded.

D gene	V gene	J gene	clone size	CDR3 DNA	CDR3 protein
NA	TRBV29-1	TRBJ2-5	NA	TGCAGCGTTGCCATACAGGGTAGCCACCAAGAGACCCAGTACTTC	CSVAIQGSHQETQYF
TRBD2	TRBV4-1	TRBJ2-1	few	TGCGCCAGCAGCCAACCCTCGGCTAGCGGCTACAATGAGCAGTTCTTC	CASSQPSASGYNEQFF
TRBD2	TRBV7-7	TRBJ2-5	once	TGTGCCAGCAGCTCAGGACTAGCGGGAGGGAGAGAGACCCAGTACTTC	CASSSGLAGGRETQYF
TRBD2	TRBV4-2	TRBJ2-1	few	TGTGCCAGCAGCCTCGAAGGGACTAGCGGGGGAAATGAGCAGTTCTTC	CASSLEGTSGGNEQFF
NA	TRBV18	TRBJ2-6	NA	TGTGCCAGCTCACCACGCTGGGGCGAAGCACTCTATGGAGGGGCCAACGTCCTGACTTTC	CASSPRWGEALYGGANVLTF
NA	TRBV2	TRBJ1-2	few	TGTGCCAGCAGCCAGGAGTATGGCTACACCTTC	CASSQEYGYTF
NA	TRBV9	TRBJ2-3	few	TGTGCCAGCAGCGTAGAACTACCAAGGGCCGGAGATACGCAGTATTTT	CASSVELPRAGDTQYF
NA	TRBV6-6	TRBJ1-2	NA	TGTGCCAGCAGTTACGGCCAGAACTATGGCTACACCTTC	CASSYGQNYGYTF
NA	TRBV28	TRBJ2-7	NA	TGTGCCAGCAGTTCCCTCAGAGCACTCTACGAGCAGTACTTC	CASSSLRALYEQYF
TRBD1	TRBV19	TRBJ2-2	NA	TGTGCCAGTAGTGCGCCGACAGGGGGCAACACCGGGGAGCTGTTTTTT	CASSAPTGGNTGELFF
TRBD2	TRBV18	TRBJ2-2	NA	TGTGCCAGCTCAATCCTTGGGACTAGCGGAACGAACACCGGGGAGCTGTTTTTT	CASSILGTSGTNTGELFF
TRBD2	TRBV19	TRBJ2-5	NA	TGTGCCAGTAGTATTCGACCCGGGGGGGCCGAGACCCAGTACTTC	CASSIRPGGAETQYF
TRBD1	TRBV2	TRBJ2-2	NA	TGTGCCAGCAAAGGGACAGTAGCGAACACCGGGGAGCTGTTTTTT	CASKGTVANTGELFF
NA	TRBV5-1	TRBJ1-3	few	TGCGCCAGCAGCCCGGGGGGGTCTGGTGGAAACACCATATATTTT	CASSPGGSGGNTIYF
NA	TRBV4-1	TRBJ1-2	NA	TGCGCCAGCAGCCAAGATATTGTTAAGGGGTACTATGGCTACACCTTC	CASSQDIVKGYYGYTF
NA	TRBV6-5	TRBJ2-2	NA	TGTGCCAGCACTACCGGCGGGGAGCTGTTTTTT	CASTTGGELFF
NA	TRBV19	TRBJ2-1	NA	TGTGCCAGTAGTATCTGGGGTGGGGACAATGAGCAGTTCTTC	CASSIWGGDNEQFF
NA	TRBV14	TRBJ1-6	NA	TGTGCCAGCAGCCTGGGAATAGGAGCAGGTTCACCCCTCCACTTT	CASSLGIGAGSPLHF
TRBD2	TRBV4-2	TRBJ2-1	NA	TGTGCCAGCAGCCAAGGGGAAGCGGGAGACTCCTACAATGAGCAGTTCTTC	CASSQGEAGDSYNEQFF
NA	TRBV6-1	TRBJ2-7	NA	TGTGCCAGCAGTGTCAGGGTCGAGCAGTACTTC	CASSVRVEQYF
TRBD1	TRBV7-6	TRBJ2-2	NA	TGTGCCAGCAGCTCCAACAGGGGTAACACCGGGGAGCTGTTTTTT	CASSSNRGNTGELFF
NA	TRBV15	TRBJ1-5	NA	TGTGCCACCAGGGCCGGAGGAATGGGGCAGCCCCAGCATTTT	CATRAGGMGQPQHF
NA	TRBV28	TRBJ2-1	NA	TGTGCCAGCAGTGAGTTCGCGGGAACCCCCTACAATGAGCAGTTCTTC	CASSEFAGTPYNEQFF
TRBD2	TRBV9	TRBJ2-1	NA	TGTGCCAGCAGCGTAGGTGGTGGACTAGCGTCATATCGCACGAGGGATGAGCAGTTCTTC	CASSVGGGLASYRTRDEQFF
TRBD1	TRBV11-2	TRBJ1-1	many	TGTGCCAGCAGCTTTCGGACAGGGTTTGCTTTCTTT	CASSFRTGFAFF
NA	TRBV6-1	TRBJ2-7	NA	TGTGCCAGCAGTGAAGGGGGTAGCGGTGCCTACGAGCAGTACTTC	CASSEGGSGAYEQYF
TRBD2	TRBV27	TRBJ2-1	few	TGTGCCAGCAGTAACCTAAGGACTAGCGGGAGGGCCAATGAGCAGTTCTTC	CASSNLRTSGRANEQFF
NA	TRBV29-1	TRBJ2-7	NA	TGCAGCGCCCAAGAGACAGATTACGAGCAGTACTTC	CSAQETDYEQYF
TRBD1	TRBV6-6	TRBJ1-1	NA	TGTGCCAGCAGTTTAAGGACAGGGGGCTACACTGAAGCTTTCTTT	CASSLRTGGYTEAFF
NA	TRBV5-1	TRBJ2-1	once	TGCGCCAGCAGCTTGGGTCCGGGCGGGGATAACAATGAGCAGTTCTTC	CASSLGPGGDNNEQFF
NA	TRBV27	TRBJ2-7	many	TGTGCCAGCAGCTCCCCCCGCAGCTTTTCCCCCACCTACGAGCAGTACTTC	CASSSPRSFSPTYEQYF
NA	TRBV5-1	TRBJ1-2	NA	TGCGCCAGCAGCTCCCTTCGACAGGTGGGATATGGCTACACCTTC	CASSSLRQVGYGYTF
NA	TRBV4-2	TRBJ2-2	NA	TGTGCCAGCAGCCAAGAGCCCACCGGGGAGCTGTTTTTT	CASSQEPTGELFF
NA	TRBV5-4	TRBJ2-3	NA	TGTGCCAGCCAGGGGGAGGGGTTTTTAGATACGCAGTATTTT	CASQGEGFLDTQYF
NA	TRBV14	TRBJ2-7	NA	TGTGCCAGCAGCCAAGCCAGGGGGGAAGGTCACGAGCAGTACTTC	CASSQARGEGHEQYF
NA	TRBV6-6	TRBJ1-2	once	TGTGCCAGCAGTCCCCGGGGGGCAGATGGCTACACCTTC	CASSPRGADGYTF
NA	TRBV28	TRBJ1-5	NA	TGTGCCAGCAGTCCACACAATCAGCCCCAGCATTTT	CASSPHNQPQHF
NA	TRBV20-1	TRBJ2-5	many	TGCAGTGCGGCGCGACAACAGACCCAGTACTTC	CSAARQQTQYF
NA	TRBV18	TRBJ2-1	NA	TGTGCCAGCTCACCACCGACCAATGAGCAGTTCTTC	CASSPPTNEQFF
NA	TRBV4-2	TRBJ2-2	NA	TGTGCCAGCAGCCAATACAGGTTGACCGGGGAGCTGTTTTTT	CASSQYRLTGELFF
TRBD2	TRBV5-1	TRBJ2-1	NA	TGCGCCAGCAGCTCGGGGACTAGCGGATCCTACAATGAGCAGTTCTTC	CASSSGTSGSYNEQFF
NA	TRBV28	TRBJ2-6	NA	TGTGCCAGCAGTTCTCCGGGCCACTGGACGTCTGGGGCCAACGTCCTGACTTTC	CASSSPGHWTSGANVLTF
NA	TRBV7-8	TRBJ1-1	NA	TGTGCCAGCAGCTCCCAAACAGCGAACACTGAAGCTTTCTTT	CASSSQTANTEAFF
TRBD2	TRBV28	TRBJ2-1	NA	TGTGCCAGCAGAAATAGCGGGGTTAGCTCCTACAATGAGCAGTTCTTC	CASRNSGVSSYNEQFF
TRBD2	TRBV10-3	TRBJ2-7	NA	TGTGCCATCAATAGCGGGGGGTCCTACGAGCAGTACTTC	CAINSGGSYEQYF
NA	TRBV19	TRBJ2-7	NA	TGTGCCAGTAGTATAGAATTTTCAGGGGCTGTCTCCTACGAGCAGTACTTC	CASSIEFSGAVSYEQYF